The entry that follows covers one TCR beta chain sequence. Antigen unknown. This CDR3 is built from 13 residues. Germline CDR1 DFQATT, CDR2 SNEGSKA (reference sequence). Trimming stripped 5 bases from V and 3 bases from J, with 13 bases between. This entry belongs to a study of blood T cells in healthy people across ages. General study points: Long-lived and aged donors differed, with more naive CD4+ cells and higher diversity in the long-lived.

A second about 7 to 12 cycle PCR used barcoded and J-beta primers. A tag from a template-switch adaptor with 12 random nucleotides marked each cDNA molecule. A single record per CDR3 protein comes from TCRdb applying MiXCR to the 5' RACE reads. The sample holds around 1,500,000 distinct CDR3 sequences, roughly 45% seen once. The sequence was collected from a woman aged 18-35 years in good health. The sequenced sample was blood. The chain recombines TRBV20-1 with TRBJ2-5; D might be TRBD1 (6 bases). CDR3 residues: CSAQAGAEETQYF. The DNA of the CDR3 is TGCAGTGCTCAAGCAGGGGCGGAAGAGACCCAGTACTTC.